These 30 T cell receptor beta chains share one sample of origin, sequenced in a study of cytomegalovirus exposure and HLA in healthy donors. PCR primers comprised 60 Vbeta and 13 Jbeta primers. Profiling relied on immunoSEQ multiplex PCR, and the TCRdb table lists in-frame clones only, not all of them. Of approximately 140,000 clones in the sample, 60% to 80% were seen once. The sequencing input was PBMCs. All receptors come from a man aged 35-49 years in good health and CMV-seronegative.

Here the CDR3 DNA reads TGTGCCAGCAGCTTTGTCCTGGAGAAAGGAAACACCATATATTTT. Translation: CASSFVLEKGNTIYF. The chain links TRBV5-6 to TRBJ1-3; D is undetermined. V lost 2 bases and J 4 bases, leaving 13 bases between the germline ends. Germline values: CDR1 SGHDT, CDR2 YYEEEE. The CDR3 contains 15 residues.

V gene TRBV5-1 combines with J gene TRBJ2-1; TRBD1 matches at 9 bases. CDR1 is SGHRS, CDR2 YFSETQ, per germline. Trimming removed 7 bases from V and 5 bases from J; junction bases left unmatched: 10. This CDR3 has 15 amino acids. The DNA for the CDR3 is TGCGCCAGCCTACGAGGGGACAGGGTCCACAATGAGCAGTTCTTC. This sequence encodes CASLRGDRVHNEQFF. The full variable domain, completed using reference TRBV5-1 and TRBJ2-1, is KAGVTQTPRYLIKTRGQQVTLSCSPISGHRSVSWYQQTPGQGLQFLFEYFSETQRNKGNFPGRFSGRQFSNSRSEMNVSTLELGDSALYLCASLRGDRVHNEQFFGPGTRLTVL.

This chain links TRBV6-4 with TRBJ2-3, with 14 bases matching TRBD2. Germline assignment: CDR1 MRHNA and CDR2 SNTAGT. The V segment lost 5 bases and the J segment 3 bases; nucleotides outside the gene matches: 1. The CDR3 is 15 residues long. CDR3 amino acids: CASSWTSGGTDTQYF. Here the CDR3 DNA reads TGTGCCAGCAGTTGGACTAGCGGGGGGACAGATACGCAGTATTTT.

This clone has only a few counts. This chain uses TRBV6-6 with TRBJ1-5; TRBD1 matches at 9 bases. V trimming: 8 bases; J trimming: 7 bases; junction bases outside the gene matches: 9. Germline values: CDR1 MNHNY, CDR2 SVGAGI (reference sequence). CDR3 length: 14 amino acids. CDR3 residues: CASGWGQGGQPQHF. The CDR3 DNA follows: TGTGCCAGCGGTTGGGGACAGGGTGGCCAGCCCCAGCATTTT.

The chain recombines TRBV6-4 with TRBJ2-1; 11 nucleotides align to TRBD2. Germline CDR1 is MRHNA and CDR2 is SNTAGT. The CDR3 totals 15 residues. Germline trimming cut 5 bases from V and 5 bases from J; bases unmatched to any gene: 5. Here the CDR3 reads CASSTGTSGDNEQFF. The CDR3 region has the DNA TGTGCCAGCAGTACCGGGACTAGCGGAGACAATGAGCAGTTCTTC.

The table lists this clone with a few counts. The CDR3 here is CASRPIDKGNTIYF. DNA of the CDR3: TGTGCCAGCAGACCTATCGACAAAGGAAACACCATATATTTT. This chain connects TRBV13 to TRBJ1-3, with D uncertain. The CDR3 spans 14 residues. Germline CDR1 PRHDT, CDR2 FYEKMQ (reference sequence). Trimming left V 6 bases short and J 4 bases short, with 13 bases between.

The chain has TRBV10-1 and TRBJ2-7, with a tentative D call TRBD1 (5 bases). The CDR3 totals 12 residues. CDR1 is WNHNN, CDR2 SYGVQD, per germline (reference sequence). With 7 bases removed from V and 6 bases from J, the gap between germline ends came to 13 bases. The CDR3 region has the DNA TGCGCCAGCAAGACAGTTACCCGCGAGCAGTACTTC. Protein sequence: CASKTVTREQYF.

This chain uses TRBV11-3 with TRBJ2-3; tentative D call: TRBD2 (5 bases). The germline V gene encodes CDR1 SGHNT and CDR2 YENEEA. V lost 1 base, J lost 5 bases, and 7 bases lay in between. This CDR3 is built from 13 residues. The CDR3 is CASSLGGVDTQYF. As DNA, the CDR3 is TGTGCCAGCAGCTTAGGGGGAGTAGATACGCAGTATTTT. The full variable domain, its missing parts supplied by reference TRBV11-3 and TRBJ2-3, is EAGVVQSPRYKIIEKKQPVAFWCNPISGHNTLYWYLQNLGQGPELLIRYENEEAVDDSQLPKDRFSAERLKGVDSTLKIQPAELGDSAVYLCASSLGGVDTQYFGPGTRLTVL.

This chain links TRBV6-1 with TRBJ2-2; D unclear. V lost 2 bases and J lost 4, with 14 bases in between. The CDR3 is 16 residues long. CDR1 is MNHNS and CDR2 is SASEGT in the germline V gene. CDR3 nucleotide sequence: TGTGCCAGCAGTGAAACGGCGCGGTTCCTCACCGGGGAGCTGTTTTTT. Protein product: CASSETARFLTGELFF.

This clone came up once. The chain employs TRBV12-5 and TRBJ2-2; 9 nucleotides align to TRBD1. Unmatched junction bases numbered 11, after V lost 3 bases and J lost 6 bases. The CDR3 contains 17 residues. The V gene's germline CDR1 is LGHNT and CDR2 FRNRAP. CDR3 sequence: CASGFFGTGFYPGELFF. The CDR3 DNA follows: TGTGCTAGTGGTTTCTTCGGGACAGGGTTTTATCCCGGGGAGCTGTTTTTT.

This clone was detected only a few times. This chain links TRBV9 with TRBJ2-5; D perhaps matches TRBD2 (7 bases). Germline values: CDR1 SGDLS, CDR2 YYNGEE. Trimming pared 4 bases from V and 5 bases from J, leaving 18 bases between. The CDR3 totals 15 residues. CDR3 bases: TGTGCCAGCAGCTCAACGGGGGGCCTGGAGGAGACCCAGTACTTC. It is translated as CASSSTGGLEETQYF.

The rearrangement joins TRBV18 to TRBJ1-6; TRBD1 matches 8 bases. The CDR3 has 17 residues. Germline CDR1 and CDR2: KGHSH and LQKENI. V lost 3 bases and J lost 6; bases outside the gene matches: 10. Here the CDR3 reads CASSPSGQASGNSPLHF. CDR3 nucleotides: TGTGCCAGCTCACCCTCGGGACAGGCCTCCGGTAATTCACCCCTCCACTTT.

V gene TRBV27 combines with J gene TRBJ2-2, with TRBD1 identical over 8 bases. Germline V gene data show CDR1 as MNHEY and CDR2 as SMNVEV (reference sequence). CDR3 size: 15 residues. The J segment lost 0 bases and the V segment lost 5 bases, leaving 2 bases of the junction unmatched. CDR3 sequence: CASSADRANTGELFF. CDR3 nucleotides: TGTGCCAGCAGTGCGGACAGGGCGAACACCGGGGAGCTGTTTTTT.

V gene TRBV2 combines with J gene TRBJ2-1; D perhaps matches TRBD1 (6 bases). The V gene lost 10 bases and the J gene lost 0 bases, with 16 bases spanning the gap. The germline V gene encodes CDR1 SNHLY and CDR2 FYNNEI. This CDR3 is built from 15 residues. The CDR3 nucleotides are TGTGCCACCGGACCGCTACAGGGCTCCTACAATGAGCAGTTCTTC. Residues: CATGPLQGSYNEQFF.

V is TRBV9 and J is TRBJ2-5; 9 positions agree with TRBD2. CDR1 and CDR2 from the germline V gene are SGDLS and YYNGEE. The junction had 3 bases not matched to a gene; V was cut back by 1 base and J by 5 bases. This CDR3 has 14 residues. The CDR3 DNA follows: TGTGCCAGCAGCGTATCCGGGACTAGCGAGACCCAGTACTTC. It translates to CASSVSGTSETQYF.

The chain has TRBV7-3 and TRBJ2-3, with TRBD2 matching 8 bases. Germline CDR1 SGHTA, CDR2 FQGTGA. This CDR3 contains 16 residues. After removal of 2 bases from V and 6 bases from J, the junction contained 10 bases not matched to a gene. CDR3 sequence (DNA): TGTGCCAGCAGCTTAGGGATCGGGGGGGCCTTTGATACGCAGTATTTT. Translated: CASSLGIGGAFDTQYF.

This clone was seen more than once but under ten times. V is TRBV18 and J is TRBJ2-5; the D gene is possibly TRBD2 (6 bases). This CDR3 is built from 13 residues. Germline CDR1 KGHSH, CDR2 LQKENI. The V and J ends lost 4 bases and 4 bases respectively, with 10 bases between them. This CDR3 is CASSQGLAETQYF. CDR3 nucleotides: TGTGCCAGCTCACAGGGACTTGCAGAGACCCAGTACTTC.

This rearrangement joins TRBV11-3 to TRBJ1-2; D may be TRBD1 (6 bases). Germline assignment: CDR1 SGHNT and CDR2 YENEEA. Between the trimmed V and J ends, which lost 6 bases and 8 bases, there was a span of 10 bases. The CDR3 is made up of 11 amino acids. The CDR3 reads CASRRGCGYTF. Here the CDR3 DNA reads TGTGCCAGCAGGAGGGGGTGCGGCTACACCTTC.

The CDR3 sequence is CASSYSMSQSEAFF. Written as DNA, the CDR3 is TGTGCCAGCAGTTACTCGATGAGCCAATCTGAAGCTTTCTTT. This rearrangement joins TRBV6-5 to TRBJ1-1, with D unclear. The germline gives CDR1 MNHEY, CDR2 SVGAGI. This CDR3 has 14 residues. Between the trimmed V and J ends, which lost 0 bases and 6 bases, there was a span of 11 bases.

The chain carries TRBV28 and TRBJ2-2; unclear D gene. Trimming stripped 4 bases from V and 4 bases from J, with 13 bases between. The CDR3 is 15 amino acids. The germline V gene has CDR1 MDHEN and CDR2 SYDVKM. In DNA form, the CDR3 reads TGTGCCAGCAGTTCCCACCGGGTGGGCACCGGGGAGCTGTTTTTT. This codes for CASSSHRVGTGELFF.

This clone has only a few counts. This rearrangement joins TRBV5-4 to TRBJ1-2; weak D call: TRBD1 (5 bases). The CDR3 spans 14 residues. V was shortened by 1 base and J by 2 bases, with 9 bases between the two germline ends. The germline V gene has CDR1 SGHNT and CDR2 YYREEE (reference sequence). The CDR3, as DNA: TGTGCCAGCAGCTTGAGGGGCGGAAACTATGGCTACACCTTC. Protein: CASSLRGGNYGYTF.

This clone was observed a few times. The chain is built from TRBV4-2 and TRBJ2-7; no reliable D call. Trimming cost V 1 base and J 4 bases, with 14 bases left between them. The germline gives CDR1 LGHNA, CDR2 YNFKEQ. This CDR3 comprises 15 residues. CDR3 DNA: TGTGCCAGCAGCCAAGGAAGGAGCCTGTCTTACGAGCAGTACTTC. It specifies CASSQGRSLSYEQYF.

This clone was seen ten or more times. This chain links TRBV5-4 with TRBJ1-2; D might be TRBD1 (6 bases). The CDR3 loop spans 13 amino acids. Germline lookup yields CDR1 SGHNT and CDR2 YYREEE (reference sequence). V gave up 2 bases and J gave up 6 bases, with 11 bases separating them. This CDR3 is CASSFDSGDGYTF. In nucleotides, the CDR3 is TGTGCCAGCAGCTTCGATTCAGGGGATGGCTACACCTTC.

The CDR3 nucleotides are TGTGCCAGCAACAGGGGGCGCGGCACTGAAGCTTTCTTT. Translated: CASNRGRGTEAFF. This sequence joins TRBV6-1 and TRBJ1-1, with 9 bases identical to TRBD1. CDR1 and CDR2 (germline): MNHNS, SASEGT. The CDR3 has 13 residues. The J segment lost 4 bases and the V segment lost 7 bases, leaving 4 bases of the junction unmatched.

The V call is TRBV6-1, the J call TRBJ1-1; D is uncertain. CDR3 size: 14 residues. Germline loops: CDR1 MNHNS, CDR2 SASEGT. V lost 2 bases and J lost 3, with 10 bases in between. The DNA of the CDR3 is TGTGCCAGCAGTGAAATCCATGAGTACACTGAAGCTTTCTTT. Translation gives CASSEIHEYTEAFF.

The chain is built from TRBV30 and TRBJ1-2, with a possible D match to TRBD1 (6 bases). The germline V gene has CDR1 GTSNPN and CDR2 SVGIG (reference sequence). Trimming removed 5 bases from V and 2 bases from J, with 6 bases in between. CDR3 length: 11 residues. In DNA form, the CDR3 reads TGTGCCTGGGGACAGAACTATGGCTACACCTTC. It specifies CAWGQNYGYTF.

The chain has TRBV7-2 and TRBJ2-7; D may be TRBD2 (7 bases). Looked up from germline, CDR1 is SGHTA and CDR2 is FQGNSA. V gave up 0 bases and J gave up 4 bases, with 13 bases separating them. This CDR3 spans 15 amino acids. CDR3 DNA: TGTGCCAGCAGCTTAGCGCGCGGGGGCCCGTACGAGCAGTACTTC. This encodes CASSLARGGPYEQYF.

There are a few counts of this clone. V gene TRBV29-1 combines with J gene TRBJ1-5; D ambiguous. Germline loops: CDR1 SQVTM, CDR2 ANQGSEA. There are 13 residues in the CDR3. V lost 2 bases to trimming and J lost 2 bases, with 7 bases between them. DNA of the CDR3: TGCAGCGTTGAAACGGCGGGCAATCAGCCCCAGCATTTT. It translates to CSVETAGNQPQHF.

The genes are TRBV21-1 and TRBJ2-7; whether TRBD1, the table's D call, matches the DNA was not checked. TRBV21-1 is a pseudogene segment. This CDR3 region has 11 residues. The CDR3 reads CASKGGRRQYF. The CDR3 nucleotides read TGTGCCAGCAAAGGGGGCCGTCGGCAGTACTTC.

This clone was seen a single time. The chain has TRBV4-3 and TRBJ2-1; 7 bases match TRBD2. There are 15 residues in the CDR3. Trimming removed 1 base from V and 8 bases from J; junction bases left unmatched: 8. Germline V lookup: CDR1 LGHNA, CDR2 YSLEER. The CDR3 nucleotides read TGCGCCAGCAGCCAAGGGGCTAGCGGTGGCTATGAGCAGTTCTTC. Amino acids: CASSQGASGGYEQFF.